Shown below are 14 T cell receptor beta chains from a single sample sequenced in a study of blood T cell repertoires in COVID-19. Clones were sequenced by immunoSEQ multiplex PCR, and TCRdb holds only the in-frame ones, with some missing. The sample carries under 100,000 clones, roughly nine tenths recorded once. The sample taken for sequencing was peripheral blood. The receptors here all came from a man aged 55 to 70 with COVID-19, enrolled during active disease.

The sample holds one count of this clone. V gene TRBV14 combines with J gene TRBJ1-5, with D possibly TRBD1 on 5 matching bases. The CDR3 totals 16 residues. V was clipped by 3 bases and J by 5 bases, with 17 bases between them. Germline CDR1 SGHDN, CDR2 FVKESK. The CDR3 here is CASSHPRPGMDQPQHF. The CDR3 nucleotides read TGTGCCAGCAGCCACCCTCGGCCAGGGATGGATCAGCCCCAGCATTTT.

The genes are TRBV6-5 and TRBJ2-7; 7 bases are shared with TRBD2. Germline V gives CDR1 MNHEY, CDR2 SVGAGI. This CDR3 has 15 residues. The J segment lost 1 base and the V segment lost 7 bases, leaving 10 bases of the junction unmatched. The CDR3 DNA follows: TGTGCCAGCAAAATTAGCGGGCTCGCGTCCTACGAGCAGTACTTC. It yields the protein CASKISGLASYEQYF.

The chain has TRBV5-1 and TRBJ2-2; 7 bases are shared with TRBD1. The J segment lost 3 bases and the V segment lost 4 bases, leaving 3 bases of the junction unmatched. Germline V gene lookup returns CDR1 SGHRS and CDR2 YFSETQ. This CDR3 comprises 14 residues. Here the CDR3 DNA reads TGCGCCAGCAGCGGGACAGCGGACACCGGGGAGCTGTTTTTT. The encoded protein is CASSGTADTGELFF.

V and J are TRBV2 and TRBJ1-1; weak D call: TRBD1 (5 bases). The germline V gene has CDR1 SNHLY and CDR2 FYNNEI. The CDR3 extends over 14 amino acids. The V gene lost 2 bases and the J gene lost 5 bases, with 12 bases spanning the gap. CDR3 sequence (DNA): TGTGCCAGCAGTGAACAGGGTGATGGTACTGAAGCTTTCTTT. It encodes CASSEQGDGTEAFF. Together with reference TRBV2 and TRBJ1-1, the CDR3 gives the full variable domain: EPEVTQTPSHQVTQMGQEVILRCVPISNHLYFYWYRQILGQKVEFLVSFYNNEISEKSEIFDDQFSVERPDGSNFTLKIRSTKLEDSAMYFCASSEQGDGTEAFFGQGTRLTVV.

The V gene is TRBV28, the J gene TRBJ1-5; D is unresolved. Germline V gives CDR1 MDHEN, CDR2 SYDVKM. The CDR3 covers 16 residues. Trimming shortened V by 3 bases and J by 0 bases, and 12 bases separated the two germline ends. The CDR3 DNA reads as TGTGCCAGCAGTTTTGCACAGTTCTATAGCAATCAGCCCCAGCATTTT. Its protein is CASSFAQFYSNQPQHF. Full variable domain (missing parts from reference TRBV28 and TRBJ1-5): DVKVTQSSRYLVKRTGEKVFLECVQDMDHENMFWYRQDPGLGLRLIYFSYDVKMKEKGDIPEGYSVSREKKERFSLILESASTNQTSMYLCASSFAQFYSNQPQHFGDGTRLSIL.

Here the CDR3 reads CASSTGTSGNTIYF. As DNA, the CDR3 is TGTGCCAGCAGTACAGGGACGTCTGGAAACACCATATATTTT. This chain uses TRBV6-6 with TRBJ1-3, with D perhaps matching TRBD1 (6 bases). The CDR3 covers 14 residues. The germline V gene has CDR1 MNHNY and CDR2 SVGAGI (reference sequence). Trimming took 5 bases from V and 1 from J, leaving 9 bases between them.

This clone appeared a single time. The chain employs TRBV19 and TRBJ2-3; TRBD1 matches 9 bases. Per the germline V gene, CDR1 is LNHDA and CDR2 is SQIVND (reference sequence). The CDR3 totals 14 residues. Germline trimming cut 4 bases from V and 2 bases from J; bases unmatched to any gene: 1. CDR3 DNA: TGTGCCAGTAGTAGACAGGGGGACACAGATACGCAGTATTTT. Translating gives CASSRQGDTDTQYF.

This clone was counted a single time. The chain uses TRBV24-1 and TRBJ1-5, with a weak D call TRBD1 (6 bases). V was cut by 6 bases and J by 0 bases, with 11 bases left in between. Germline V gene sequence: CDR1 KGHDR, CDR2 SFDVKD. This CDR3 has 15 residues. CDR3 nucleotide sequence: TGTGCCACCAGTCGAGGGGGATCTAGCAATCAGCCCCAGCATTTT. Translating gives CATSRGGSSNQPQHF.

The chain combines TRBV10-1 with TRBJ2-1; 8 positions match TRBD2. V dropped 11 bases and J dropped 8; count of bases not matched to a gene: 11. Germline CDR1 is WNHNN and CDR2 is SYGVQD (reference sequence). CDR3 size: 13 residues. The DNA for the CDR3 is TGCGCCCCCCGGGGGGGTAGCTGGTATGAGCAGTTCTTC. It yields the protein CAPRGGSWYEQFF.

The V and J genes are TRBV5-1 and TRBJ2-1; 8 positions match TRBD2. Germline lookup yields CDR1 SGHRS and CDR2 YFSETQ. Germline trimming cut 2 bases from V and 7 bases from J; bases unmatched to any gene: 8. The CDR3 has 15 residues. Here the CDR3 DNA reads TGCGCCAGCAGCTTAAGCGGGAGTGAGGGTAATGAGCAGTTCTTC. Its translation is CASSLSGSEGNEQFF.

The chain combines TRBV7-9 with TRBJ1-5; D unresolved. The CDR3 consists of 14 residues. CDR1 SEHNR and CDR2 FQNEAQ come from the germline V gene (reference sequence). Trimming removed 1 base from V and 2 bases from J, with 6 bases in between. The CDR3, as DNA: TGTGCCAGCAGCTTAGGGGAGGGCAATCAGCCCCAGCATTTT. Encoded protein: CASSLGEGNQPQHF.

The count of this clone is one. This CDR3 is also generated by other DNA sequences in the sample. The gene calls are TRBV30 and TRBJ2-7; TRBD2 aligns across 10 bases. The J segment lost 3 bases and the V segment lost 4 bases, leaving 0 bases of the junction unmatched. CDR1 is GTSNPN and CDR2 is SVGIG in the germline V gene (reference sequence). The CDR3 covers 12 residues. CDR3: CAWTSGSYEQYF. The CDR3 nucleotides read TGTGCCTGGACTAGCGGGAGCTACGAGCAGTACTTC.

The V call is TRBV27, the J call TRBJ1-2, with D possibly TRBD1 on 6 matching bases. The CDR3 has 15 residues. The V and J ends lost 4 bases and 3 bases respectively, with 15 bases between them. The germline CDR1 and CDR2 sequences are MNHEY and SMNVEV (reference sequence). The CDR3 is CASSSAGGADYGYTF. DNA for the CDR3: TGTGCCAGCAGTTCTGCCGGGGGGGCGGACTATGGCTACACCTTC.

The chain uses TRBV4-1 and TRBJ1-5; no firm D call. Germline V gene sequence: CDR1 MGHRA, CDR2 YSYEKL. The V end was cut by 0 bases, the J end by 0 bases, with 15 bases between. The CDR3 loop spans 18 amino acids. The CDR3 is CASSQDSNSLYSNQPQHF. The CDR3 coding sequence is TGCGCCAGCAGCCAAGATTCGAACAGCCTCTATAGCAATCAGCCCCAGCATTTT.